The next 21 T cell receptor beta chains were all read from a single sample in a study of blood T cell repertoires in COVID-19. This table comes from immunoSEQ multiplex PCR, and its TCRdb copy is limited to in-frame clones, with some not included. This sample yields tens of thousands of clones, of which 70% to 90% are seen a single time; 16% belongs to the top ten. The sample comprised peripheral blood. These receptors were taken from a man in his forties with COVID-19, enrolled during active disease.

As concerns this clone: This CDR3 is also generated by other DNA sequences in the sample. The V call is TRBV6-1, the J call TRBJ2-7; 8 positions match TRBD1. The CDR3 totals 15 residues. V dropped 3 bases and J dropped 1; count of bases not matched to a gene: 5. The V gene's germline CDR1 is MNHNS and CDR2 SASEGT. CDR3 amino acids: CASSEATGVSYEQYF. DNA for the CDR3: TGTGCCAGCAGTGAGGCGACAGGGGTGTCCTACGAGCAGTACTTC.

A single count supports this clone. This chain connects TRBV10-1 to TRBJ2-7, with TRBD1 identical over 8 bases. The ends lost 6 bases at V and 2 bases at J; junction bases unmatched: 9. The CDR3 is 15 residues long. Germline loops: CDR1 WNHNN, CDR2 SYGVQD (reference sequence). The CDR3 reads CASSEATGAAYEQYF. Here the CDR3 DNA reads TGCGCCAGCAGCGAAGCGACAGGGGCGGCCTACGAGCAGTACTTC.

The chain joins TRBV5-1 to TRBJ1-2; D ambiguous. Germline CDR1 reads SGHRS; CDR2 reads YFSETQ. This CDR3 has 13 amino acids. CDR3 nucleotide sequence: TGCGCTACCGAGCGACGACTTAACTATGGCTACACCTTC. It translates to CATERRLNYGYTF.

The sample holds one count of this clone. The rearrangement links TRBV2 to TRBJ1-1; no clear D. This CDR3 contains 16 residues. From germline, CDR1 is SNHLY and CDR2 FYNNEI. The V and J ends lost 6 bases and 0 bases respectively, with 17 bases between them. CDR3: CASRGGTEPLNTEAFF. DNA of the CDR3: TGTGCCAGCAGGGGTGGTACAGAACCATTGAACACTGAAGCTTTCTTT.

This chain joins TRBV5-6 and TRBJ1-2; D may be TRBD1 (6 bases). This CDR3 has 15 residues. Germline V gives CDR1 SGHDT, CDR2 YYEEEE. Trimming took off 0 bases at V and 5 bases at J, with 14 bases between the two ends. The CDR3 reads CASSLATGPGYGYTF. In DNA, the CDR3 is TGTGCCAGCAGCTTGGCTACAGGGCCGGGATATGGCTACACCTTC.

V is TRBV6-5 and J is TRBJ2-7, with D perhaps TRBD1 (6 bases). CDR1 and CDR2 from the germline V gene are MNHEY and SVGAGI. The ends were cut back, 4 bases at V and 3 bases at J, with 16 bases in the middle. The CDR3 sequence is 15 residues long. The CDR3 DNA reads as TGTGCCAGCAGTTCCACCTCCGGGACAAACTACGAGCAGTACTTC. Encoded protein: CASSSTSGTNYEQYF.

CDR3 in amino acids: CASNSAHEQYF. The CDR3 nucleotides are TGTGCCAGCAACTCCGCCCACGAGCAGTACTTC. V usage is TRBV28 and J usage is TRBJ2-7; D not certain. The CDR3 is made up of 11 amino acids. Trimming took 7 bases from V and 5 from J, leaving 9 bases between them. Germline CDR1 and CDR2: MDHEN and SYDVKM.

This clone was observed a handful of times. The chain carries TRBV18 and TRBJ1-4, with D unclear. The V and J ends lost 4 bases and 7 bases respectively, with 13 bases between them. This CDR3 is 14 amino acids long. The germline V gene encodes CDR1 KGHSH and CDR2 LQKENI. The CDR3 coding sequence is TGTGCCAGCTCACGGGGAGAGAAGGGTGAAAAACTGTTTTTT. This sequence encodes CASSRGEKGEKLFF.

This clone is a singleton in its sample. V is TRBV5-4 and J is TRBJ2-1; 7 bases fit TRBD2. J gave up 4 bases and V 5 bases, and 6 bases lay outside the gene matches. The CDR3 consists of 14 residues. CDR1 is SGHNT, CDR2 YYREEE, per germline (reference sequence). CDR3 protein: CASRSGLNYNEQFF. As DNA, the CDR3 is TGTGCCAGCAGGTCGGGACTAAATTACAATGAGCAGTTCTTC.

The CDR3 reads CASQGSWGTDTQYF. As DNA, the CDR3 is TGTGCCAGTCAGGGGAGTTGGGGCACAGATACGCAGTATTTT. The chain is built from TRBV19 and TRBJ2-3, with D perhaps TRBD1 (6 bases). V shed 8 bases and J shed 1 base, with 13 bases lying between them. This CDR3 is built from 14 residues. The V gene's germline CDR1 is LNHDA and CDR2 SQIVND (reference sequence).

The chain uses TRBV7-2 and TRBJ1-4; D may be TRBD1 (6 bases). This CDR3 contains 14 residues. The germline V gene encodes CDR1 SGHTA and CDR2 FQGNSA. The germline V and J ends were trimmed by 3 bases and 1 base, with 6 bases remaining between them. CDR3 amino acids: CASSLDRTNEKLFF. In DNA form, the CDR3 reads TGTGCCAGCAGCTTGGACAGAACTAATGAAAAACTGTTTTTT.

This clone showed up just a few times. J is TRBJ2-7 and V is TRBV7-6; D unresolved. Between the trimmed V and J ends, which lost 5 bases and 0 bases, there was a span of 11 bases. Germline assignment: CDR1 SGHVS and CDR2 FNYEAQ. The CDR3 has 14 amino acids. The CDR3 region is CASSPRQSSYEQYF. The DNA of the CDR3 is TGTGCCAGCAGCCCCCGACAAAGCTCCTACGAGCAGTACTTC.

V is TRBV11-1 and J is TRBJ1-6, with D perhaps matching TRBD1 (6 bases). Trimming cost V 1 base and J 7 bases, with 8 bases left between them. The CDR3 sequence is 14 residues long. Germline CDR1 SGHAT, CDR2 FQDESV (reference sequence). CDR3 coding DNA: TGTGCCAGCAGCTTAGGGACAGAAAATTCACCCCTCCACTTT. It translates to CASSLGTENSPLHF.

The rearrangement links TRBV19 to TRBJ2-7, with 8 bases that match TRBD1. After removal of 5 bases from V and 5 bases from J, the junction contained 8 bases not matched to a gene. CDR3 length: 14 amino acids. Germline CDR1 reads LNHDA; CDR2 reads SQIVND (reference sequence). The CDR3 nucleotides are TGTGCCAGTAGTGTCGGACAGGGAGTGGACGAGCAGTACTTC. Translated: CASSVGQGVDEQYF.

The chain recombines TRBV6-1 with TRBJ2-1; 8 nucleotides align to TRBD2. This CDR3 is 14 amino acids long. The V and J ends lost 2 bases and 9 bases, in that order; junction bases with no gene match: 6. Germline V gene sequence: CDR1 MNHNS, CDR2 SASEGT. CDR3 sequence (DNA): TGTGCCAGCAGTGAATGGACTAGCTTCACTGAGCAGTTCTTC. As protein: CASSEWTSFTEQFF.

This CDR3 is CASSRTDEAFF. In nucleotides, the CDR3 is TGTGCCAGCAGTAGGACAGATGAAGCTTTCTTT. The gene calls are TRBV6-2 or TRBV6-3 and TRBJ1-1, with D perhaps matching TRBD1 (6 bases). The CDR3 covers 11 residues. Trimming shortened V by 5 bases and J by 7 bases, and 8 bases separated the two germline ends. From germline, CDR1 is MNHEY and CDR2 SVGEGT.

The V and J genes are TRBV14 and TRBJ2-3; TRBD1 matches at 8 bases. CDR1 and CDR2 (germline): SGHDN, FVKESK. This CDR3 comprises 14 residues. V was pared by 4 bases and J by 1 base, with 1 base of the junction left unmatched. The CDR3 region is CASSRDRRTDTQYF. CDR3 nucleotide sequence: TGTGCCAGCAGCCGGGACAGGCGCACAGATACGCAGTATTTT.

V usage is TRBV6-7 and J usage is TRBJ1-1; possibly TRBD1 for D (5 bases). TRBV6-7 is an ORF for which the function is uncertain. The CDR3 has 11 amino acids. Trimming stripped 10 bases from V and 4 bases from J, with 10 bases between. CDR3 protein: CATPGFTEAFF. The CDR3, as DNA: TGTGCCACCCCAGGGTTCACTGAAGCTTTCTTT.

This sequence joins TRBV30 and TRBJ1-5; D is unclear. V was clipped by 6 bases and J by 0 bases, with 9 bases between them. Germline CDR1 reads GTSNPN; CDR2 reads SVGIG (reference sequence). This CDR3 contains 13 residues. CDR3 nucleotide sequence: TGTGCCTGCGCCGGGAATAGCAATCAGCCCCAGCATTTT. Protein: CACAGNSNQPQHF.

The chain links TRBV23-1 to TRBJ1-1; 8 bases agree with TRBD1. TRBV23-1 is marked as an open reading frame, function uncertain. The CDR3 has 14 residues. J lost 2 bases, V lost 11 bases, and 10 bases had no gene match. CDR3 bases: TGCGCCTCACCTTGGACAGGGTATAACACTGAAGCTTTCTTT. Protein: CASPWTGYNTEAFF.

This chain joins TRBV5-1 and TRBJ2-1, with 9 bases that match TRBD2. There are 15 residues in the CDR3. With 0 bases clipped from V and 6 bases from J, the junction kept 4 bases outside the gene matches. Germline V gene data show CDR1 as SGHRS and CDR2 as YFSETQ. The CDR3 nucleotides read TGCGCCAGCAGCTTGGTTGCGGGGGGGCCCAATGAGCAGTTCTTC. Its protein is CASSLVAGGPNEQFF. Combining the CDR3 with reference TRBV5-1 and TRBJ2-1 gives the whole variable domain KAGVTQTPRYLIKTRGQQVTLSCSPISGHRSVSWYQQTPGQGLQFLFEYFSETQRNKGNFPGRFSGRQFSNSRSEMNVSTLELGDSALYLCASSLVAGGPNEQFFGPGTRLTVL.